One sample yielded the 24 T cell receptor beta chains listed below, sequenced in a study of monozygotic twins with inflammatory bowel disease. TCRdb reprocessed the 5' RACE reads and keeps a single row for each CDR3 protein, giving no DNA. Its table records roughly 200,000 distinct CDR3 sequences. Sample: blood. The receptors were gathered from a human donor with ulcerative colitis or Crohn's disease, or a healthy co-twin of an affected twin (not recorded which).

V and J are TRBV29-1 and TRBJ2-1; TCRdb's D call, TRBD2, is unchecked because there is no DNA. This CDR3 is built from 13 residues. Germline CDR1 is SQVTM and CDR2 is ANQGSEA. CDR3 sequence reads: CSVRLSSYNEQFF.

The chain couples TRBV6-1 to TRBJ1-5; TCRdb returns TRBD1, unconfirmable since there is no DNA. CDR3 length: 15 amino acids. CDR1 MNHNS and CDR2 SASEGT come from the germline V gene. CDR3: CASSPGGGSHQPQHF.

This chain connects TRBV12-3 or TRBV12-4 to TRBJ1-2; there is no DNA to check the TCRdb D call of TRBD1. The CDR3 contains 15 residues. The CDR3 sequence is CASSQGQGHHYGYTF.

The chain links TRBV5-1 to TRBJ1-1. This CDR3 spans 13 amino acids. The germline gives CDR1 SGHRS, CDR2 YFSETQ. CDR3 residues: CASSLAVNTEAFF.

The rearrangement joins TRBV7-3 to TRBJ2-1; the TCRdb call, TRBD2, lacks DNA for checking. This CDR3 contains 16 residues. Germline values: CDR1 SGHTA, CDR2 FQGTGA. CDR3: CASSLRGGYSYNEQFF. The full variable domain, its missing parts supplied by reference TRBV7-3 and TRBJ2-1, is GAGVSQTPSNKVTEKGKYVELRCDPISGHTALYWYRQSLGQGPEFLIYFQGTGAADDSGLPNDRFFAVRPEGSVSTLKIQRTERGDSAVYLCASSLRGGYSYNEQFFGPGTRLTVL.

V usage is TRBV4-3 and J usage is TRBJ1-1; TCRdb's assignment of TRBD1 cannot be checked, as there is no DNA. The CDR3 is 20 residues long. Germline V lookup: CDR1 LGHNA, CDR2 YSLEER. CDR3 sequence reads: CASSQEGTWGTGGTTTEAFF.

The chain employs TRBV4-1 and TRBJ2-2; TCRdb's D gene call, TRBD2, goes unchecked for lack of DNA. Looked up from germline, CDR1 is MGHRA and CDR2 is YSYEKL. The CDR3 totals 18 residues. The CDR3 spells CASSQDLFEGTSTGELFF.

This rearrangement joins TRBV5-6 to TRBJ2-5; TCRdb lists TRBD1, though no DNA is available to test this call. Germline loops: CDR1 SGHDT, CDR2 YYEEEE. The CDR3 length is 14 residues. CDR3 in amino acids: CASAAGTGQETQYF.

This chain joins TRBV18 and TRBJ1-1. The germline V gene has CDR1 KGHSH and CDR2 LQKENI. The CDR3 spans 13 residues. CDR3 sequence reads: CASSSQMNTEAFF.

The CDR3 sequence is CASSLEALGPTEAFF. This chain joins TRBV7-9 and TRBJ1-1; with no DNA, the TCRdb D assignment of TRBD1 cannot be verified. The CDR3 extends over 15 amino acids. Germline V lookup: CDR1 SEHNR, CDR2 FQNEAQ (reference sequence).

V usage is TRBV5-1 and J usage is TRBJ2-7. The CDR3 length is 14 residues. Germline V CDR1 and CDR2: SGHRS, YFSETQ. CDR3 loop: CASSLSRYSYEQYF.

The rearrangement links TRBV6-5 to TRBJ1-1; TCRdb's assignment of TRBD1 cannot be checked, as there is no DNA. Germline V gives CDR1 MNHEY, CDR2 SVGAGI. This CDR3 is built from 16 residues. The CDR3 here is CASRIYQGQGETEAFF.

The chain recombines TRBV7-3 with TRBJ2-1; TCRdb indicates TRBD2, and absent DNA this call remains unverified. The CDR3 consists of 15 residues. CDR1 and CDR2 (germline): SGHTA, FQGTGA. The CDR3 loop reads CASSHGTVSYNEQFF. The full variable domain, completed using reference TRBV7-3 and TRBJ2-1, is GAGVSQTPSNKVTEKGKYVELRCDPISGHTALYWYRQSLGQGPEFLIYFQGTGAADDSGLPNDRFFAVRPEGSVSTLKIQRTERGDSAVYLCASSHGTVSYNEQFFGPGTRLTVL.

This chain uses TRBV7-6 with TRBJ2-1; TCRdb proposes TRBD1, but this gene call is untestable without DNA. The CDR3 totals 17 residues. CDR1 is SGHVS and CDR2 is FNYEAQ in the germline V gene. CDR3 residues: CASSLRLRDSVYNEQFF.

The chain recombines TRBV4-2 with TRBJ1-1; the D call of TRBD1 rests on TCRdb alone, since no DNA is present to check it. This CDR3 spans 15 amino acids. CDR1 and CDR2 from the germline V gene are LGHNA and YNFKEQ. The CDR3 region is CASSLPGPLNTEAFF.

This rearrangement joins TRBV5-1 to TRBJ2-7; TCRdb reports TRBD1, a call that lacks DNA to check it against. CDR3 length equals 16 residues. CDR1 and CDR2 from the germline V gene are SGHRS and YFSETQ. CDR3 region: CASSLGRGHLTYEQYF. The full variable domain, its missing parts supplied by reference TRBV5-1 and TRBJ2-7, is KAGVTQTPRYLIKTRGQQVTLSCSPISGHRSVSWYQQTPGQGLQFLFEYFSETQRNKGNFPGRFSGRQFSNSRSEMNVSTLELGDSALYLCASSLGRGHLTYEQYFGPGTRLTVT.

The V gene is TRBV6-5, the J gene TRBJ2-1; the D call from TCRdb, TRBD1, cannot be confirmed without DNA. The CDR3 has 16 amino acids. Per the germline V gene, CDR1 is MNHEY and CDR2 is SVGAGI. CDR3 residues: CASSYKPGALYNEQFF.

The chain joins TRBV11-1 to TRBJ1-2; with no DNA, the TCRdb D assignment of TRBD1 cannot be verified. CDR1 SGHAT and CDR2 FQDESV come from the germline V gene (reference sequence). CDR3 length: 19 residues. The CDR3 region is CASSSTTAADSTLEGGYTF.

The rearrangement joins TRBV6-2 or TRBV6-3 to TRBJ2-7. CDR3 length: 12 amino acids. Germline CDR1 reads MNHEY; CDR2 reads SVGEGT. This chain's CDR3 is CASKLRFSEQYF.

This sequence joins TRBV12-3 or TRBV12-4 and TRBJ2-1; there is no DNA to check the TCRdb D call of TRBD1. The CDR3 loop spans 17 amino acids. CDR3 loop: CASSPPGLRGLVNEQFF.

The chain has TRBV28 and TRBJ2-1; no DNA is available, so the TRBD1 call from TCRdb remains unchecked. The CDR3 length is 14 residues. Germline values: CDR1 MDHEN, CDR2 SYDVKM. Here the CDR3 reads CASSSEGRYNEQFF.

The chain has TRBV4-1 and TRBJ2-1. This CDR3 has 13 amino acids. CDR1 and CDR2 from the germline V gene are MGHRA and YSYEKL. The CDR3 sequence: CASSQATYNEQFF.

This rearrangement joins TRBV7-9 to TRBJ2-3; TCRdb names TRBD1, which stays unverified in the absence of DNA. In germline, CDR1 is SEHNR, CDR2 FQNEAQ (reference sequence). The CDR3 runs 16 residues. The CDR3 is CASTVVAAAPTDTQYF.

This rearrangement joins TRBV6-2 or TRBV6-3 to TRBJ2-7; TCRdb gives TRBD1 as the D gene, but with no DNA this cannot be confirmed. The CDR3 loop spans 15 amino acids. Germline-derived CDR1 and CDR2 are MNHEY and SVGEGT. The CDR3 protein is CASSRAQTGKVEQYF.